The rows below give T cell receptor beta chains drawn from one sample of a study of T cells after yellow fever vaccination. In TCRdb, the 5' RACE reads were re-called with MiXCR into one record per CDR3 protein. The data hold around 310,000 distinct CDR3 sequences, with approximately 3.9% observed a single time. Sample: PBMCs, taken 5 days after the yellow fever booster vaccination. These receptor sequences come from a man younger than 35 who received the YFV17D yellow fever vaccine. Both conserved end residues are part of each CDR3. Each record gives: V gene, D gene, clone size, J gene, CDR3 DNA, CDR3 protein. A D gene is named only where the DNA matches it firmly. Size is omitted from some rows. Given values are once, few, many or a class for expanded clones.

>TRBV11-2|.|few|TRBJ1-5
TGTGCCAGCAGCTTAGATGCCCAGGGTCCCAATCAGCCCCAGCATTTT
CASSLDAQGPNQPQHF
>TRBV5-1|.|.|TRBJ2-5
TGCGCCAGCAGCCTCGACGGAGGGCGCGAGGTCAGGGAGACCCAGTACTTC
CASSLDGGREVRETQYF
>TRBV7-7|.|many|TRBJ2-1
TGTGCCAGCAGCTTAGATGGTGGGGATGAGCAGTTCTTC
CASSLDGGDEQFF
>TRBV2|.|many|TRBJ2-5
TGTGCCAGCAGGGACCCAGAAGAGACCCAGTACTTC
CASRDPEETQYF
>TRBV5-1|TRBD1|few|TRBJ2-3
TGCGCCAGCAGCTTACCCGGGACAGGGGCAGATACGCAGTATTTT
CASSLPGTGADTQYF
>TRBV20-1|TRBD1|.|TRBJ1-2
TGCAGTGCTACAGGGGGCTATGGCTACACCTTC
CSATGGYGYTF
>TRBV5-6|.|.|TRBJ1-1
TGTGCCAGCAGCGCGGAGACAGGATTGAACACTGAAGCTTTCTTT
CASSAETGLNTEAFF
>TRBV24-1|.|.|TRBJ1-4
TGTGCCACCAGTGACCCCGGAACCGATGAGTTGTTTTTT
CATSDPGTDELFF
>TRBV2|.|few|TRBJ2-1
TGTGCCAGCAGTGCGGGGCAAACAGGGTCTCAGTTCTTC
CASSAGQTGSQFF
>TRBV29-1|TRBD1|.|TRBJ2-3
TGCAGCGTTGTGAGGGGGCGGTGGACAGATACGCAGTATTTT
CSVVRGRWTDTQYF
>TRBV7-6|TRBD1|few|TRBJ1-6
TGTGCCAGCAGCTTAGAGGGACAGGCACCCCTCCACTTT
CASSLEGQAPLHF
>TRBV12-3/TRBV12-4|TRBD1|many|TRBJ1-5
TGTGCCAGCAGGAAAGAGACAGGGCGGCATCAGCCCCAGCATTTT
CASRKETGRHQPQHF
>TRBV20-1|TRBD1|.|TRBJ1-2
TGCAGTGCCCGGATGACAGGGTTAAACTATGGCTACACCTTC
CSARMTGLNYGYTF
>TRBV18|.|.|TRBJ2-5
TGTGCCAGCTCCCCCCCACAGGAGACCCAGTACTTC
CASSPPQETQYF
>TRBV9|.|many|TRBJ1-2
TGTGCCAGCAGCCTCCGGAACTATGGCTACACCTTC
CASSLRNYGYTF
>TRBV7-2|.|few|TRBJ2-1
TGTGCCAGCAGCTTAGTCGGGGGGCATCGGAATGAGCAGTTCTTC
CASSLVGGHRNEQFF
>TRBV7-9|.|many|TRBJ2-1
TGTGCCAGCAGCCAAAATAATGAGCAGTTCTTC
CASSQNNEQFF
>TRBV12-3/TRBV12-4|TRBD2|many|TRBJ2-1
TGTGCCAGCAGGTCCGGGAGGGTTGGCGAGCAGTTCTTC
CASRSGRVGEQFF
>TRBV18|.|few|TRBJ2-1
TGTGCCAGCTCACCGGTCAATGGCGGCAATGAGCAGTTCTTC
CASSPVNGGNEQFF
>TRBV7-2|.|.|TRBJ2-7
TGTGCCAGCACCCCGTCATGGGGGGCGCAGTACTTC
CASTPSWGAQYF
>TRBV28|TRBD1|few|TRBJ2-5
TGTGCCAGCCAAAGCCCGGAGGTGACAGGGGGTGGGGAGACCCAGTACTTC
CASQSPEVTGGGETQYF
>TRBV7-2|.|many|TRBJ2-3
TGTGCCAGCAGCTTAGGGGAGTGGACTCCGCAGTATTTT
CASSLGEWTPQYF
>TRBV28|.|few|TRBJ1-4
TGTGCCAGCAGTGGCGTCACAGGAACAACTAATGAAAAACTGTTTTTT
CASSGVTGTTNEKLFF
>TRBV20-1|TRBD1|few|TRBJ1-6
TGCAGTGCCAGACAGGGGAGCTCCTATAATTCACCCCTCCACTTT
CSARQGSSYNSPLHF
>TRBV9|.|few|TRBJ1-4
TGTGCCAGCAGCGTAGAAGCGGCAGGGAGAGATGAAAAACTGTTTTTT
CASSVEAAGRDEKLFF
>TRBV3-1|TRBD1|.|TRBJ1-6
TGTGCCAGCCAACAGGGGTTAGATTCACCCCTCCACTTT
CASQQGLDSPLHF
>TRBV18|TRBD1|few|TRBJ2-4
TGTGCCAGCTCCGGGACAGCAAAAAACATTCAGTACTTC
CASSGTAKNIQYF
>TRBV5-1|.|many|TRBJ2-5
TGCGCCAGCAGCTTGGCCGGCCTCTCGGGAGAGACCCAGTACTTC
CASSLAGLSGETQYF
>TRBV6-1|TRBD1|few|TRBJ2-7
TGTGCCAGCAGTGTACGGGGACAGACCTACGAGCAGTACTTC
CASSVRGQTYEQYF
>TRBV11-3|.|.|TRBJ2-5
TGTGCCAGCAGCCACTGGGACTACCAAGAGACCCAGTACTTC
CASSHWDYQETQYF
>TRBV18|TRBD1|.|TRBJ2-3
TGTGCCAGCTCACCCCTTGACAGGGGGGTAACAGATACGCAGTATTTT
CASSPLDRGVTDTQYF
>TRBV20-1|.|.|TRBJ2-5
TGCAGTGCCAGGTCCCGCGGGGAGACCCAGTACTTC
CSARSRGETQYF
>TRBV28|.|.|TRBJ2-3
TGTGCCAGCAGTCCTCGGACTCGATTCACAGATACGCAGTATTTT
CASSPRTRFTDTQYF
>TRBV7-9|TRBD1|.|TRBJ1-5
TGTGCCAGCAGCCCGGGACAGGGGGATAGCAATCAGCCCCAGCATTTT
CASSPGQGDSNQPQHF
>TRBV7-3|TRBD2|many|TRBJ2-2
TGTGCCAGCAGCCTACTAGCGGTCAACACCGGGGAGCTGTTTTTT
CASSLLAVNTGELFF
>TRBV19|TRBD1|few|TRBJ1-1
TGTGCCAGCCCCGGACAGGGGAACACTGAAGCTTTCTTT
CASPGQGNTEAFF
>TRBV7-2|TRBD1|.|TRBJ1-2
TGTGCCAGCAGCATACTCGGAGGGGGCTCTGGCTACACCTTC
CASSILGGGSGYTF
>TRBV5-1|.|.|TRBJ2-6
TGCGCCAGCAGCTTGTCTGGATACTCTGGGGCCAACGTCCTGACTTTC
CASSLSGYSGANVLTF
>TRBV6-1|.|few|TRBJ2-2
TGTGCCACCACCAGGGAGGTAGGGAACACCGGGGAGCTGTTTTTT
CATTREVGNTGELFF